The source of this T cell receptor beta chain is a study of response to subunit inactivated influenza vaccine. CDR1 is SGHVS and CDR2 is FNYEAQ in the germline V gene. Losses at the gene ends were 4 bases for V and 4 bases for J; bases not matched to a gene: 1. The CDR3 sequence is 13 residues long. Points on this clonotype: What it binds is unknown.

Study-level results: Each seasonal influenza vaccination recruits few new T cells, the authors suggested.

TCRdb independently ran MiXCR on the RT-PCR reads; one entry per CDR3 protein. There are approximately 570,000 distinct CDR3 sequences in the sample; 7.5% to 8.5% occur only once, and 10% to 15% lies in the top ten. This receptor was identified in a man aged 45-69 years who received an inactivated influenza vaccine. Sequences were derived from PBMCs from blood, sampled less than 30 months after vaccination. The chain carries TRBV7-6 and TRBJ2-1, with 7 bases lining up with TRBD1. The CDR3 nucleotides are TGTGCCAGCAGCTGGACAGGATACAATGAGCAGTTCTTC. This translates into CASSWTGYNEQFF. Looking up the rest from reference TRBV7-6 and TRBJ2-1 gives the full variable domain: GAGVSQSPRYKVTKRGQDVALRCDPISGHVSLYWYRQALGQGPEFLTYFNYEAQQDKSGLPNDRFSAERPEGSISTLTIQRTEQRDSAMYRCASSWTGYNEQFFGPGTRLTVL.